These 12 T cell receptor beta chains were sequenced from one sample in a study of Ad26.COV2.S vaccination and SARS-CoV-2 variants. Assay: immunoSEQ multiplex PCR; the TCRdb copy retains only in-frame clones and omits some. The sample contains roughly 320,000 clones, around four fifths of which appear only once. The treatment here: around 19 received Ad26.COV2.S at low or high dose, single or two shots; roughly 5 received placebo; per-sample allocation not given. After the first vaccine or placebo injection, samples were drawn on day 63. The sample here was peripheral blood, taken in a trial of Ad26.COV2.S vaccine versus placebo. Receptors were obtained from a person aged 18-60 years who received the Ad26.COV2.S COVID-19 vaccine or a placebo.

This chain links TRBV5-1 with TRBJ2-1, with TRBD2 matching 14 bases. This CDR3 has 15 residues. CDR1 SGHRS and CDR2 YFSETQ come from the germline V gene. With 3 bases clipped from V and 9 bases from J, the junction kept 5 bases outside the gene matches. CDR3 amino acids: CASSSTSGGAFEQFF. The CDR3, as DNA: TGCGCCAGCAGCTCGACTAGCGGGGGGGCTTTTGAGCAGTTCTTC.

The chain links TRBV2 to TRBJ1-2; no reliable D call. The CDR3 length is 15 residues. Germline V CDR1 and CDR2: SNHLY, FYNNEI. V lost 6 bases and J lost 8, with 22 bases in between. The CDR3 nucleotides are TGTGCCAGCAGACTCGTGACCCTCTCCAGTAGGGGCTACACCTTC. Translating it yields CASRLVTLSSRGYTF.

The chain employs TRBV6-7 and TRBJ2-3; 7 bases map to TRBD2. TRBV6-7 is flagged as an ORF with uncertain function. There are 16 residues in the CDR3. Losses at the gene ends were 4 bases for V and 6 bases for J; bases not matched to a gene: 13. The CDR3 loop is CASSSAREGFWDTQYF. In nucleotides, the CDR3 is TGTGCCAGCAGTTCCGCAAGGGAGGGGTTTTGGGATACGCAGTATTTT.

The gene calls are TRBV11-2 and TRBJ2-2, with TRBD2 identical over 7 bases. The V segment lost 1 base and the J segment 4 bases; nucleotides outside the gene matches: 3. Germline V gene data show CDR1 as SGHAT and CDR2 as FQNNGV. The CDR3 extends over 15 amino acids. For the CDR3, the DNA is TGTGCCAGCAGCTTAGGCAGCGGGGTCACCGGGGAGCTGTTTTTT. Its protein is CASSLGSGVTGELFF.

This clone was seen once. The chain recombines TRBV5-1 with TRBJ1-1; D is ambiguous. V shed 4 bases and J shed 7 bases, with 11 bases lying between them. CDR1 is SGHRS and CDR2 is YFSETQ in the germline V gene. The CDR3 is 12 residues long. The CDR3 coding sequence is TGCGCCAGCAGCCACGCTGCAGGTGAAGCTTTCTTT. Amino acids: CASSHAAGEAFF.

This rearrangement joins TRBV6-4 to TRBJ1-2; 10 nucleotides line up with TRBD1. The CDR3 covers 15 residues. Germline-derived CDR1 and CDR2 are MRHNA and SNTAGT. Unmatched junction bases numbered 10, after V lost 6 bases and J lost 6 bases. CDR3 bases: TGTGCCAGCAGCCGAGAGTGGACAGGGGGTGATGGCTACACCTTC. Translating gives CASSREWTGGDGYTF.

This sequence joins TRBV5-1 and TRBJ1-1; 7 positions agree with TRBD1. V was clipped by 6 bases and J by 2 bases; unmatched bases: 7. In germline, CDR1 is SGHRS, CDR2 YFSETQ. This CDR3 is 14 amino acids long. CDR3 protein: CASISGTDNTEAFF. For the CDR3, the DNA is TGCGCCAGCATATCTGGGACAGACAACACTGAAGCTTTCTTT. Filled out from reference TRBV5-1 and TRBJ1-1, the complete variable domain reads KAGVTQTPRYLIKTRGQQVTLSCSPISGHRSVSWYQQTPGQGLQFLFEYFSETQRNKGNFPGRFSGRQFSNSRSEMNVSTLELGDSALYLCASISGTDNTEAFFGQGTRLTVV.

V gene TRBV28 combines with J gene TRBJ1-1; 8 nucleotides match TRBD1. The V segment lost 5 bases and the J segment 5 bases; nucleotides outside the gene matches: 13. This CDR3 has 16 residues. Germline V gene lookup returns CDR1 MDHEN and CDR2 SYDVKM. CDR3 nucleotide sequence: TGTGCCAGCAGTGAAGGACAGGGCACCCCGAAAACTGAAGCTTTCTTT. This codes for CASSEGQGTPKTEAFF.

On this clone: The identical CDR3 is also encoded by other nucleotide sequences in the sample. The CDR3 loop reads CASSPNRGNQPQHF. The CDR3 region has the DNA TGTGCCAGCAGTCCAAACCGAGGGAATCAGCCCCAGCATTTT. This chain links TRBV2 with TRBJ1-5; no clear D gene. Trimming stripped 5 bases from V and 4 bases from J, with 12 bases between. Germline-derived CDR1 and CDR2 are SNHLY and FYNNEI. This CDR3 comprises 14 residues.

The V call is TRBV28, the J call TRBJ1-2, with no clear D. Germline-derived CDR1 and CDR2 are MDHEN and SYDVKM. The V end was cut by 0 bases, the J end by 8 bases, with 13 bases between. The CDR3 extends over 14 amino acids. CDR3 loop: CASSLWEVSNGYTF. CDR3 coding DNA: TGTGCCAGCAGTTTATGGGAGGTCTCCAACGGCTACACCTTC.

The chain recombines TRBV9 with TRBJ2-7; 7 bases map to TRBD2. The CDR3 consists of 15 residues. Germline V gene lookup returns CDR1 SGDLS and CDR2 YYNGEE. V lost 2 bases and J lost 7; bases outside the gene matches: 12. The CDR3 DNA follows: TGTGCCAGCAGCGTTCAGGGAGGGGCTCCAAGGGAGCAGTACTTC. Residues: CASSVQGGAPREQYF.

The chain employs TRBV12-5 and TRBJ2-3; no firm D call. Germline-derived CDR1 and CDR2 are LGHNT and FRNRAP. This CDR3 has 11 amino acids. The V end lost 3 bases, the J end lost 9 bases, and 7 bases lay between the germline ends. CDR3 residues: CASGFHDTQYF. CDR3 coding DNA: TGTGCTAGTGGTTTCCATGACACGCAGTATTTT.